A single sample gave rise to the 19 T cell receptor beta chains below, sequenced in a study of blood T cell repertoires in COVID-19 (dated by TCRdb to the early 2020s). Library method: the immunoSEQ multiplex PCR assay. Not all clones reach the TCRdb copy of this immuneACCESS table, which keeps in-frame sequences only. Checked studies attribute under half of the gap to unresolved V genes and leave the rest unexplained. For this sample the table gives about 71,000 clones, of which 82% were detected only once. The top ten clonotypes cover about 13% of the sample. The source material was peripheral blood. These TCRs come from a woman older than 75 with acute or convalescent COVID-19.

The V and J genes are TRBV4-2 and TRBJ2-7; 9 nucleotides line up with TRBD1. This CDR3 comprises 17 residues. Germline V gene data show CDR1 as LGHNA and CDR2 as YNFKEQ. After removal of 0 bases from V and 4 bases from J, the junction contained 10 bases not matched to a gene. The CDR3 reads CASSQEDPGQGSYEQYF. The CDR3 nucleotides are TGTGCCAGCAGCCAAGAGGACCCGGGACAGGGCTCGTACGAGCAGTACTTC.

With regard to this clone: Other DNA sequences of this sample code for an identical CDR3. The chain couples TRBV5-4 to TRBJ2-5, with D perhaps TRBD1 (7 bases). The CDR3 extends over 13 amino acids. The ends were cut back, 10 bases at V and 5 bases at J, with 18 bases in the middle. In germline, CDR1 is SGHNT, CDR2 YYREEE (reference sequence). This CDR3 is CACSQGDWETQYF. Here the CDR3 DNA reads TGTGCCTGTTCCCAGGGGGACTGGGAGACCCAGTACTTC.

The chain combines TRBV19 with TRBJ1-4; the D gene is possibly TRBD1 (6 bases). V was clipped by 0 bases and J by 8 bases, with 19 bases between them. The CDR3 spans 17 residues. Germline CDR1 reads LNHDA; CDR2 reads SQIVND (reference sequence). The CDR3, as DNA: TGTGCCAGTAGTATAGAGTTAAGCGGCAGGGGAAGGGAAAAACTGTTTTTT. Protein: CASSIELSGRGREKLFF.

The CDR3 DNA is TGTGCCAGCAGCCCTGGACTAGCGGGAGCTGATACGCAGTATTTT. As protein: CASSPGLAGADTQYF. V usage is TRBV7-7 and J usage is TRBJ2-3, with 13 bases aligning to TRBD2. There are 15 residues in the CDR3. CDR1 and CDR2 from the germline V gene are SSHAT and FNYEAQ (reference sequence). The V gene end was trimmed by 5 bases and the J gene end by 6 bases; junction bases not matched to a gene: 5.

The genes are TRBV5-4 and TRBJ1-2; D call uncertain. Germline V gene sequence: CDR1 SGHNT, CDR2 YYREEE (reference sequence). V was cut by 3 bases and J by 4 bases, with 10 bases left in between. This CDR3 has 13 residues. As DNA, the CDR3 is TGTGCCAGCAGCTCTCCCTTCCGCTATGGCTACACCTTC. Residues: CASSSPFRYGYTF.

The sample holds one count of this clone. The chain joins TRBV4-1 to TRBJ1-1, with 8 bases fitting TRBD1. J gave up 11 bases and V 0 bases, and 5 bases lay outside the gene matches. This CDR3 has 13 residues. From germline, CDR1 is MGHRA and CDR2 YSYEKL. CDR3: CASSQDPGGWAFF. CDR3 sequence (DNA): TGCGCCAGCAGCCAAGACCCAGGGGGCTGGGCTTTCTTT.

The chain has TRBV28 and TRBJ2-3; TRBD1 matches 7 bases. This CDR3 spans 14 amino acids. Trimming took 5 bases from V and 4 from J; bases not matched to a gene: 6. CDR1 MDHEN and CDR2 SYDVKM come from the germline V gene. In DNA form, the CDR3 reads TGTGCCAGCAGTCCGGATCAGGGGGCAGATACGCAGTATTTT. This codes for CASSPDQGADTQYF.

The CDR3 is CASTAPWGRGETQYF. The CDR3 DNA reads TGTGCCAGCACGGCCCCTTGGGGGCGCGGTGAGACCCAGTACTTC. This rearrangement joins TRBV6-5 to TRBJ2-5, with a weak D call TRBD1 (6 bases). Per the germline V gene, CDR1 is MNHEY and CDR2 is SVGAGI. Trimming shortened V by 7 bases and J by 5 bases, and 20 bases separated the two germline ends. The CDR3 spans 15 residues.

The V and J genes are TRBV7-2 and TRBJ2-3, with 9 bases lining up with TRBD2. Trimming removed 4 bases from V and 3 bases from J; junction bases left unmatched: 11. The germline CDR1 and CDR2 sequences are SGHTA and FQGNSA. The CDR3 loop spans 17 amino acids. CDR3 protein: CASSSLAGIRGTDTQYF. The CDR3 coding sequence is TGTGCCAGCAGCTCCCTAGCGGGAATTCGAGGGACAGATACGCAGTATTTT.

This clone was found once. No conserved phenylalanine or tryptophan is present at the end of the CDR3, so a read error is the likely explanation. No DNA is shown, since the ends of the CDR3 on it are uncertain; the CDR3 is the one TCRdb lists. The chain is built from TRBV10-3 and TRBJ1-2. Germline CDR1 ENHRY, CDR2 SYGVKD. Counting both end residues, the CDR3 totals 14 amino acids. The CDR3: CAISEGGEVTFPTS.

The rearrangement uses TRBV2 and TRBJ2-7; TRBD2 matches at 11 bases. Germline CDR1 is SNHLY and CDR2 is FYNNEI. Losses at the gene ends were 6 bases for V and 5 bases for J; bases not matched to a gene: 3. The CDR3 covers 13 residues. The CDR3 here is CASSLLAGDEQYF. The CDR3 nucleotides read TGTGCCAGCAGCCTACTAGCGGGGGACGAGCAGTACTTC.

V is TRBV7-8 and J is TRBJ2-7; 7 nucleotides agree with TRBD2. Trimming at V came to 0 bases and at J to 1 base, leaving 12 bases not matched to a gene. CDR1 and CDR2 (germline): SGHVS, FQNEAQ. The CDR3 runs to 18 residues. CDR3 nucleotides: TGTGCCAGCAGCTTAGCTCCACTAGCGACCGCCTCGTCCTACGAGCAGTACTTC. It translates to CASSLAPLATASSYEQYF.

This sequence joins TRBV7-9 and TRBJ2-2; D possibly corresponds to TRBD1 (5 bases). CDR1 is SEHNR and CDR2 is FQNEAQ in the germline V gene (reference sequence). The ends were cut back, 3 bases at V and 4 bases at J, with 9 bases in the middle. The length of the CDR3 is 14 residues. Here the CDR3 reads CASSFQGVTGELFF. The CDR3, as DNA: TGTGCCAGCAGCTTTCAAGGGGTCACCGGGGAGCTGTTTTTT.

This clone was seen more than once but under ten times. The chain couples TRBV10-1 to TRBJ2-7, with D possibly being TRBD1 (6 bases). Germline loops: CDR1 WNHNN, CDR2 SYGVQD (reference sequence). The germline V and J ends were trimmed by 6 bases and 5 bases, with 11 bases remaining between them. The CDR3 totals 12 residues. The DNA for the CDR3 is TGCGCCAGCAGCAGGGGAAGGAACGAGCAGTACTTC. It yields the protein CASSRGRNEQYF.

This clone was detected only a few times. The V and J genes are TRBV29-1 and TRBJ2-2, with TRBD2 matching 8 bases. The trim removed 6 bases at V and 0 bases at J, leaving 6 bases unmatched. CDR3 length: 15 amino acids. Germline V gene data show CDR1 as SQVTM and CDR2 as ANQGSEA. The CDR3 here is CSVDPGGANTGELFF. CDR3 nucleotides: TGCAGCGTAGACCCGGGAGGGGCGAACACCGGGGAGCTGTTTTTT.

The genes are TRBV5-1 and TRBJ1-1; no reliable D call. The V gene lost 0 bases and the J gene lost 1 base, with 4 bases spanning the gap. The length of the CDR3 is 13 residues. Germline V gene data show CDR1 as SGHRS and CDR2 as YFSETQ. CDR3 DNA sequence: TGCGCCAGCAGCTTGGGGGCGAACACTGAAGCTTTCTTT. This gives the protein CASSLGANTEAFF.

This CDR3 reads CASSLTAGVYNEQFF. CDR3 nucleotide sequence: TGTGCCAGCAGCTTAACTGCGGGAGTTTACAATGAGCAGTTCTTC. The chain has TRBV7-9 and TRBJ2-1; 7 bases line up with TRBD2. CDR3 length: 15 amino acids. Looked up from germline, CDR1 is SEHNR and CDR2 is FQNEAQ (reference sequence). V trimming: 2 bases; J trimming: 4 bases; junction bases outside the gene matches: 5.

The V call is TRBV4-3, the J call TRBJ2-7; D perhaps matches TRBD2 (7 bases). The CDR3 covers 16 residues. The V end lost 3 bases, the J end lost 3 bases, and 18 bases lay between the germline ends. The germline V gene encodes CDR1 LGHNA and CDR2 YSLEER. The CDR3: CASSQEWGGANYEQYF. CDR3 sequence (DNA): TGCGCCAGCAGCCAGGAATGGGGGGGCGCCAACTACGAGCAGTACTTC.

This clone occurred once. V and J are TRBV2 and TRBJ1-2, with D maybe TRBD1 (5 bases). Trimming pared 6 bases from V and 1 base from J, leaving 6 bases between. The CDR3 length is 12 residues. Germline V gene data show CDR1 as SNHLY and CDR2 as FYNNEI. The CDR3 sequence: CASSQGNYGYTF. DNA of the CDR3: TGTGCCAGCAGCCAGGGTAACTATGGCTACACCTTC.